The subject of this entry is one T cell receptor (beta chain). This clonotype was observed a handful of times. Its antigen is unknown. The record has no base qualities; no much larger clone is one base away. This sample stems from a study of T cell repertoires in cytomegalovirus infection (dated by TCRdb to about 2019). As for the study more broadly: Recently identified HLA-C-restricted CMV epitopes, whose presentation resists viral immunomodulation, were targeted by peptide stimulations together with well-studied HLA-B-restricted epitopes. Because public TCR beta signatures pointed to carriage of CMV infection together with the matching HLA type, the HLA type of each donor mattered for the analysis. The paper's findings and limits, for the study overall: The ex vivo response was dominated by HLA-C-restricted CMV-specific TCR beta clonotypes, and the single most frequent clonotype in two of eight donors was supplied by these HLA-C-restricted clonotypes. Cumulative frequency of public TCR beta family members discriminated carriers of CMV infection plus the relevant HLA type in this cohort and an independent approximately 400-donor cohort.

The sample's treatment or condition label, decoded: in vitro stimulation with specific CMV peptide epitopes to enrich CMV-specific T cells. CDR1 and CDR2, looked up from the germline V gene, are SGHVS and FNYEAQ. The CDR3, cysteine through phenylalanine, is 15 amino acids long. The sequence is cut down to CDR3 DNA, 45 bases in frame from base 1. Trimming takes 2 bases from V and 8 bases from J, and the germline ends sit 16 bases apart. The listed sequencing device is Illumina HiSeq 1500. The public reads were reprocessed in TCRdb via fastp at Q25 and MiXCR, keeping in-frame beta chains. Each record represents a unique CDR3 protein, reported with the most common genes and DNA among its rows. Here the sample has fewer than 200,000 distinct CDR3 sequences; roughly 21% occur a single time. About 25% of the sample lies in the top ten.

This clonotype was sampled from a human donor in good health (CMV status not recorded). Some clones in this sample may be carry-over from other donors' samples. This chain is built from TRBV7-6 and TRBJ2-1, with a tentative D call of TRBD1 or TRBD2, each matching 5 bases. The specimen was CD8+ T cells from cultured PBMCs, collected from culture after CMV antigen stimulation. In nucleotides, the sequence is TGTGCCAGCAGCTTAACCGGGACCCCTATGTATGAGCAGTTCTTC. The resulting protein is CASSLTGTPMYEQFF.